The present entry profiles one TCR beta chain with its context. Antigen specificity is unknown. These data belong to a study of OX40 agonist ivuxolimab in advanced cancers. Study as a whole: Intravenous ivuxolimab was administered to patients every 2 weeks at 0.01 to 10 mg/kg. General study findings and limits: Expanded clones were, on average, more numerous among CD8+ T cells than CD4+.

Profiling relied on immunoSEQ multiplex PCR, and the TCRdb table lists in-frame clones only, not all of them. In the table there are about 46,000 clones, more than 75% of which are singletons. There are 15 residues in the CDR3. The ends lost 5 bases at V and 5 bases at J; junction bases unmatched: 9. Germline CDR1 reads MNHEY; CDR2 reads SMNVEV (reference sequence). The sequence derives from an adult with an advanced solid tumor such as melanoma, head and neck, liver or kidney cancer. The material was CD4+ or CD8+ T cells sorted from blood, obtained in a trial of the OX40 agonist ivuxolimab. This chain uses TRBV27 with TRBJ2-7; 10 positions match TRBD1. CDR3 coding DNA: TGTGCCAGCAGTACCCTGGGACAGGGGATAAACGAGCAGTACTTC. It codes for CASSTLGQGINEQYF.